The 29 T cell receptor beta chains listed next were all sequenced from one sample in a study of T cell clonotyping in hematopoietic cell transplantation. Documented time point: recipient sample about 28 days before transplant, after cytoreduction. Clones were sequenced by immunoSEQ multiplex PCR, and TCRdb holds only the in-frame ones, with some missing. The repertoire holds about 80,000 clones, about 95% seen once, with roughly 1.5% in the top ten. The sample consisted of peripheral blood mononuclear cells, taken before stem cell transplant. The receptors originated from a woman in her forties or fifties with acute myeloid leukemia. Some clones in this sample may be carry-over from other donors' samples.

This clone was seen a single time. The chain links TRBV6-5 to TRBJ1-1; D is possibly TRBD1 (6 bases). The CDR3 loop spans 14 amino acids. With 2 bases removed from V and 4 bases from J, the gap between germline ends came to 11 bases. Germline CDR1 is MNHEY and CDR2 is SVGAGI. CDR3 residues: CASSYAGGGTEAFF. In nucleotides, the CDR3 is TGTGCCAGCAGTTACGCGGGGGGCGGCACTGAAGCTTTCTTT.

The genes are TRBV28 and TRBJ1-5; 7 nucleotides align to TRBD1. Unmatched junction bases numbered 12, after V lost 7 bases and J lost 0 bases. The germline V gene encodes CDR1 MDHEN and CDR2 SYDVKM. The CDR3 totals 17 residues. CDR3 sequence reads: CASTHRGSGYSNQPQHF. In DNA, the CDR3 is TGTGCCAGCACCCACAGGGGATCAGGGTATAGCAATCAGCCCCAGCATTTT.

Written as DNA, the CDR3 is TGTGCCAGCAGTTTAGCGGGACAGGGAAATCAGCCCCAGCATTTT. This translates into CASSLAGQGNQPQHF. This chain connects TRBV28 to TRBJ1-5; 9 nucleotides align to TRBD1. The CDR3 consists of 15 residues. Per the germline V gene, CDR1 is MDHEN and CDR2 is SYDVKM. With 2 bases clipped from V and 4 bases from J, the junction kept 3 bases outside the gene matches.

This clone came up once. The J gene is TRBJ1-2, the V gene TRBV30; 9 bases are shared with TRBD1. V shed 2 bases, J shed 8 bases, and the junction held 3 bases outside the gene matches. Per germline, CDR1 GTSNPN and CDR2 SVGIG (reference sequence). There are 12 residues in the CDR3. CDR3: CAWSRDRAGYTF. The CDR3 DNA is TGTGCCTGGAGTCGGGACAGGGCGGGCTACACCTTC. Supplemented by reference TRBV30 and TRBJ1-2, the full variable domain reads SQTIHQWPATLVQPVGSPLSLECTVEGTSNPNLYWYRQAAGRGLQLLFYSVGIGQISSEVPQNLSASRPQDRQFILSSKKLLLSDSGFYLCAWSRDRAGYTFGSGTRLTVV.

A note on this clone: Within the sample, other DNA sequences also encode this same CDR3. This rearrangement joins TRBV27 to TRBJ1-4, with 8 bases fitting TRBD1. The germline gives CDR1 MNHEY, CDR2 SMNVEV (reference sequence). With 5 bases clipped from V and 8 bases from J, the junction kept 7 bases outside the gene matches. The length of the CDR3 is 14 residues. The CDR3, as DNA: TGTGCCAGCAGTCTACGGACAGGGAGAGAAAAACTGTTTTTT. It translates to CASSLRTGREKLFF.

The chain joins TRBV11-2 to TRBJ2-7; no firm D call. From germline, CDR1 is SGHAT and CDR2 FQNNGV. CDR3 length: 10 amino acids. The V end lost 0 bases, the J end lost 6 bases, and 0 bases lay between the germline ends. CDR3 sequence (DNA): TGTGCCAGCAGCTTAGACGAGCAGTACTTC. Protein: CASSLDEQYF. The whole variable domain, remainder taken from reference TRBV11-2 and TRBJ2-7, is EAGVAQSPRYKIIEKRQSVAFWCNPISGHATLYWYQQILGQGPKLLIQFQNNGVVDDSQLPKDRFSAERLKGVDSTLKIQPAKLEDSAVYLCASSLDEQYFGPGTRLTVT.

The chain combines TRBV7-9 with TRBJ1-6; D gene unclear. CDR1 is SEHNR and CDR2 is FQNEAQ in the germline V gene (reference sequence). The germline V and J ends were trimmed by 0 bases and 9 bases, with 12 bases remaining between them. CDR3 length equals 15 residues. CDR3 DNA: TGTGCCAGCAGCTTAGCGTGGGGAGATGGTTCACCCCTCCACTTT. Amino acids: CASSLAWGDGSPLHF. Full variable domain (outside the CDR3, taken from reference TRBV7-9 and TRBJ1-6): DTGVSQNPRHKITKRGQNVTFRCDPISEHNRLYWYRQTLGQGPEFLTYFQNEAQLEKSRLLSDRFSAERPKGSFSTLEIQRTEQGDSAMYLCASSLAWGDGSPLHFGNGTRLTVT.

This clone appeared once. The J gene is TRBJ1-1, the V gene TRBV6-6, with 10 bases matching TRBD1. This CDR3 comprises 16 residues. CDR1 MNHNY and CDR2 SVGAGI come from the germline V gene (reference sequence). V gave up 6 bases and J gave up 0 bases; unmatched junction bases: 7. The CDR3 DNA reads as TGTGCCAGCAGCCCCGGACAGGGGGAGGTGAACACTGAAGCTTTCTTT. The encoded protein is CASSPGQGEVNTEAFF.

In this sample, this clone turned up once. V usage is TRBV5-1 and J usage is TRBJ1-1; TRBD1 matches at 8 bases. The CDR3 spans 15 residues. The V gene end was trimmed by 4 bases and the J gene end by 1 base; junction bases not matched to a gene: 6. Germline V gene sequence: CDR1 SGHRS, CDR2 YFSETQ. In DNA form, the CDR3 reads TGCGCCAGCAGCACCAGGGGGCTCGAGAACACTGAAGCTTTCTTT. It encodes CASSTRGLENTEAFF.

The J gene is TRBJ2-7, the V gene TRBV10-3; 7 positions agree with TRBD1. The CDR3 is made up of 14 amino acids. V trimming: 3 bases; J trimming: 1 base; junction bases outside the gene matches: 3. Looked up from germline, CDR1 is ENHRY and CDR2 is SYGVKD. As DNA, the CDR3 is TGTGCCATCAGTGAAGAGACAGGGTCCTACGAGCAGTACTTC. Protein product: CAISEETGSYEQYF.

The table lists this clone with a count of one. This chain uses TRBV28 with TRBJ1-1, with D hard to call. This CDR3 contains 14 residues. Germline V gene data show CDR1 as MDHEN and CDR2 as SYDVKM. V dropped 8 bases and J dropped 10 bases, with 23 bases sitting between them. CDR3 DNA sequence: TGTGCCAGCGGCGAATTAATAAAGAGGGATCGAGCTTTCTTT. Translation: CASGELIKRDRAFF.

The chain has TRBV18 and TRBJ1-2; D is unresolved. The CDR3 runs to 13 residues. Germline CDR1 KGHSH, CDR2 LQKENI. Trimming removed 4 bases from V and 2 bases from J, with 8 bases in between. The CDR3 protein is CASSHGPNYGYTF. CDR3 DNA: TGTGCCAGCTCACACGGACCAAACTATGGCTACACCTTC.

J is TRBJ2-5 and V is TRBV5-1; D is uncertain. The CDR3 sequence is 13 residues long. The germline CDR1 and CDR2 sequences are SGHRS and YFSETQ. Trimming cost V 7 bases and J 0 bases, with 10 bases left between them. CDR3 coding DNA: TGCGCCAGCGACGGACCGAACCAAGAGACCCAGTACTTC. As protein: CASDGPNQETQYF.

This chain uses TRBV11-2 with TRBJ2-7; D remains unclear. Germline V lookup: CDR1 SGHAT, CDR2 FQNNGV. CDR3 length equals 13 residues. V shed 2 bases and J shed 3 bases, with 8 bases lying between them. The CDR3 DNA reads TGTGCCAGCAGCTTAAGGGCGAACTACGAGCAGTACTTC. Translation: CASSLRANYEQYF.

The V gene is TRBV28, the J gene TRBJ2-1; the D call may be TRBD1 or TRBD2 (5 bases each). CDR1 is MDHEN, CDR2 SYDVKM, per germline. This CDR3 comprises 13 residues. Between the trimmed V and J ends, which lost 3 bases and 6 bases, there was a span of 9 bases. The CDR3 sequence is CASSFRDRNEQFF. CDR3 nucleotide sequence: TGTGCCAGCAGTTTCCGGGACCGCAATGAGCAGTTCTTC.

The V call is TRBV13, the J call TRBJ2-7; 9 bases line up with TRBD2. This CDR3 spans 13 amino acids. With 5 bases clipped from V and 4 bases from J, the junction kept 3 bases outside the gene matches. Germline-derived CDR1 and CDR2 are PRHDT and FYEKMQ (reference sequence). CDR3 in DNA: TGTGCCAGCAGCCTTAGCGGGAGATACGAGCAGTACTTC. Residues: CASSLSGRYEQYF.

V is TRBV2 and J is TRBJ1-2; D uncertain. Trimming stripped 0 bases from V and 7 bases from J, with 6 bases between. CDR3 length: 12 residues. Germline V gene sequence: CDR1 SNHLY, CDR2 FYNNEI. The CDR3 spells CASSEAVGGYTF. CDR3 nucleotides: TGTGCCAGCAGTGAAGCAGTAGGTGGCTACACCTTC. Looking up the rest from reference TRBV2 and TRBJ1-2 gives the full variable domain: EPEVTQTPSHQVTQMGQEVILRCVPISNHLYFYWYRQILGQKVEFLVSFYNNEISEKSEIFDDQFSVERPDGSNFTLKIRSTKLEDSAMYFCASSEAVGGYTFGSGTRLTVV.

This chain joins TRBV11-3 and TRBJ2-2; D unclear. V lost 2 bases and J lost 5, with 12 bases in between. The CDR3 is 15 residues long. Germline V gene lookup returns CDR1 SGHNT and CDR2 YENEEA. Here the CDR3 DNA reads TGTGCCAGCAGCTTAAATTCGGCGGTTACCGGGGAGCTGTTTTTT. Amino acids: CASSLNSAVTGELFF.

Only a few counts were recorded for this clone. This chain links TRBV30 with TRBJ2-7; tentatively, D is TRBD1 (6 bases). This CDR3 comprises 14 residues. Trimming removed 5 bases at V and 1 base at J, with 15 bases between. Germline assignment: CDR1 GTSNPN and CDR2 SVGIG (reference sequence). The CDR3 DNA is TGTGCCTGGGACTTTGTAGGGGGTTCCTACGAGCAGTACTTC. The encoded protein is CAWDFVGGSYEQYF.

The chain has TRBV28 and TRBJ1-4; D unclear. The CDR3 sequence is 14 residues long. Between the trimmed V and J ends, which lost 6 bases and 9 bases, there was a span of 17 bases. From germline, CDR1 is MDHEN and CDR2 SYDVKM. The CDR3 coding sequence is TGTGCCAGCAGCCAAGACGGGAACGCGAAAAAACTGTTTTTT. The encoded protein is CASSQDGNAKKLFF.

The rearrangement links TRBV28 to TRBJ2-7, with D possibly called TRBD1 or TRBD2 (5 bases each). Germline V gene sequence: CDR1 MDHEN, CDR2 SYDVKM. The CDR3 is 15 residues long. The V gene lost 5 bases and the J gene lost 5 bases, with 19 bases spanning the gap. The CDR3 DNA follows: TGTGCCAGCAGTCCCCGGGGCCTCCTTGCCGACGAGCAGTACTTC. This gives the protein CASSPRGLLADEQYF.

This chain links TRBV5-1 with TRBJ2-3; a possible D gene is TRBD1 (9 bases). Germline lookup yields CDR1 SGHRS and CDR2 YFSETQ. Trimming stripped 4 bases from V and 3 bases from J, with 18 bases between. The CDR3 length is 16 residues. This CDR3 reads CASSPGGTGFTDTQYF. The CDR3 coding sequence is TGCGCCAGCAGCCCGGGAGGGACAGGGTTTACAGATACGCAGTATTTT.

The rearrangement links TRBV28 to TRBJ1-1; D not resolved. This CDR3 comprises 11 residues. Trimming took 3 bases from V and 5 from J, leaving 4 bases between them. Germline V gene sequence: CDR1 MDHEN, CDR2 SYDVKM. Here the CDR3 reads CASSFRTEAFF. As DNA, the CDR3 is TGTGCCAGCAGTTTCCGGACTGAAGCTTTCTTT.

This clone occurred once. The chain joins TRBV19 to TRBJ1-1; 12 bases map to TRBD1. The J segment lost 3 bases and the V segment lost 5 bases, leaving 10 bases of the junction unmatched. CDR3 length: 17 amino acids. CDR1 is LNHDA, CDR2 SQIVND, per germline (reference sequence). This chain's CDR3 is CASSDRDRGLGYTEAFF. Here the CDR3 DNA reads TGTGCCAGTAGTGACCGGGACAGGGGGCTTGGTTACACTGAAGCTTTCTTT.

The chain uses TRBV10-3 and TRBJ2-1; possibly TRBD2 for D (6 bases). Trimming took off 0 bases at V and 0 bases at J, with 9 bases between the two ends. From germline, CDR1 is ENHRY and CDR2 SYGVKD. The CDR3 consists of 16 residues. CDR3 sequence (DNA): TGTGCCATCAGTGAGTCACGGGAGAGCTCCTACAATGAGCAGTTCTTC. Protein: CAISESRESSYNEQFF.

V and J are TRBV10-3 and TRBJ1-5, with D possibly matching TRBD1 (5 bases). Germline lookup yields CDR1 ENHRY and CDR2 SYGVKD. The ends were cut back, 3 bases at V and 5 bases at J, with 8 bases in the middle. The CDR3 is made up of 13 amino acids. The CDR3 DNA reads as TGTGCCATCAGTGACAGGGCGGATCAGCCCCAGCATTTT. Translation gives CAISDRADQPQHF.

The chain links TRBV7-3 to TRBJ2-7; 8 bases agree with TRBD2. J gave up 5 bases and V 5 bases, and 11 bases lay outside the gene matches. The germline CDR1 and CDR2 sequences are SGHTA and FQGTGA. The CDR3 is 15 amino acids. The chain's CDR3 is CASSRRSGGAHEQYF. CDR3 DNA sequence: TGTGCCAGCAGCCGCAGGTCCGGGGGGGCCCACGAGCAGTACTTC.

The CDR3 reads CASTLGNTQYF. The CDR3 DNA follows: TGTGCCAGCACCCTGGGGAATACGCAGTATTTT. The V and J genes are TRBV5-6 and TRBJ2-3; D is uncertain. Trimming pared 6 bases from V and 7 bases from J, leaving 9 bases between. The CDR3 has 11 amino acids. Germline CDR1 reads SGHDT; CDR2 reads YYEEEE.

J is TRBJ2-2 and V is TRBV11-2; D possibly corresponds to TRBD2 (5 bases). Trimming cost V 3 bases and J 7 bases, with 12 bases left between them. The CDR3 runs to 14 residues. Germline CDR1 is SGHAT and CDR2 is FQNNGV. In nucleotides, the CDR3 is TGTGCCAGCAGCTTCGAAACTAGGAACGGGGAGCTGTTTTTT. It is translated as CASSFETRNGELFF.